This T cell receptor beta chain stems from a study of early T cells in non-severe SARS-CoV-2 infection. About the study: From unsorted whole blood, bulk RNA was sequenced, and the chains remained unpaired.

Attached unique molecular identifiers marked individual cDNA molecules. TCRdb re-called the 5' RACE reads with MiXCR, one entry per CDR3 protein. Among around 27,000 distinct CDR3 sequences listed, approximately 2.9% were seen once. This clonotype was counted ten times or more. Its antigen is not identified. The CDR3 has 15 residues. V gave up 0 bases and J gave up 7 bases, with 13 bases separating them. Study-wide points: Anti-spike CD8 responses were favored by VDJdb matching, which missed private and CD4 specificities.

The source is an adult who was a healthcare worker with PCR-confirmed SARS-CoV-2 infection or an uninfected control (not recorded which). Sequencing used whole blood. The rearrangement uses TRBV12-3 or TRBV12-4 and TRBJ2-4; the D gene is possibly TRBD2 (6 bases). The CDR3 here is CASSLAGTPGNIQYF. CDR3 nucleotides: TGTGCCAGCAGTTTAGCAGGGACTCCGGGGAACATTCAGTACTTC.